These 22 T cell receptor beta chains were sequenced from one sample in a study of cytomegalovirus exposure and HLA in healthy donors. The PCR employed 60 Vbeta primers together with 13 Jbeta primers. The repertoire was sequenced with immunoSEQ multiplex PCR; TCRdb's copy has only in-frame clones and lacks some. The table shows 130,000 or so clones, with over 75% occurring only once. What was sequenced was PBMCs. The receptors stem from a man aged 35 to 55 in good health and CMV-seronegative.

The chain uses TRBV5-4 and TRBJ2-7, with TRBD2 matching 7 bases. This CDR3 is built from 14 residues. Germline V lookup: CDR1 SGHNT, CDR2 YYREEE (reference sequence). Trimming took 4 bases from V and 4 from J; bases not matched to a gene: 8. In DNA, the CDR3 is TGTGCCAGCAGCCCGTGGGGGGGTGTATACGAGCAGTACTTC. It translates to CASSPWGGVYEQYF.

CDR3 DNA sequence: TGTGCCAGCAGCTACTGGACAGGGGACTACGAGCAGTACTTC. It is translated as CASSYWTGDYEQYF. This chain links TRBV5-5 with TRBJ2-7; 9 positions match TRBD1. V lost 3 bases, J lost 3 bases, and 4 bases stayed unmatched. The CDR3 is made up of 14 amino acids. CDR1 and CDR2 (germline): SGHKS, YYEKEE (reference sequence).

The rearrangement uses TRBV6-5 and TRBJ1-1, with D tentatively TRBD1 (5 bases). V was trimmed by 6 bases and J by 11 bases, leaving 19 bases between them. Germline V gene lookup returns CDR1 MNHEY and CDR2 SVGAGI. There are 13 residues in the CDR3. This CDR3 is CASSQSQGIGAFF. CDR3 in DNA: TGTGCCAGCAGCCAGAGTCAGGGAATTGGGGCTTTCTTT.

The chain couples TRBV4-1 to TRBJ1-2; TRBD1 aligns across 9 bases. The CDR3 extends over 14 amino acids. J lost 7 bases, V lost 3 bases, and 6 bases had no gene match. CDR1 is MGHRA and CDR2 is YSYEKL in the germline V gene. For the CDR3, the DNA is TGCGCCAGCAGCCAGCCTACGGGACAGGGTGGCTACACCTTC. Translating gives CASSQPTGQGGYTF.

The J gene is TRBJ2-1, the V gene TRBV7-8; 11 bases fit TRBD1. Germline trimming cut 3 bases from V and 4 bases from J; bases unmatched to any gene: 2. This CDR3 comprises 15 residues. Germline-derived CDR1 and CDR2 are SGHVS and FQNEAQ. The CDR3 DNA follows: TGTGCCAGCAGCTTGGACAGGGGGCTTTACAATGAGCAGTTCTTC. Protein product: CASSLDRGLYNEQFF. Full variable domain (rest looked up from reference TRBV7-8 and TRBJ2-1): GAGVSQSPRYKVAKRGQDVALRCDPISGHVSLFWYQQALGQGPEFLTYFQNEAQLDKSGLPSDRFFAERPEGSVSTLKIQRTQQEDSAVYLCASSLDRGLYNEQFFGPGTRLTVL.

Remarks on this clone: A junction boundary mismatches the germline segment, possibly from a read error. The chain is built from TRBV23-1 and TRBJ2-7, with 7 positions matching TRBD1. TRBV23-1 is sorted into the ORF group, with uncertain function. The CDR3 length is 11 residues. The CDR3 here is CASSQFKGAVF. The CDR3 coding sequence is TGCGCCAGCAGTCAATTCAAGGGGGCAGTATTC.

This chain uses TRBV6-1 with TRBJ1-4; D remains ambiguous. The CDR3 runs 19 residues. Germline V gives CDR1 MNHNS, CDR2 SASEGT. Trimming removed 0 bases from V and 0 bases from J, with 17 bases in between. The CDR3: CASSEAWLHAVATNEKLFF. Here the CDR3 DNA reads TGTGCCAGCAGTGAAGCCTGGCTTCATGCCGTTGCAACTAATGAAAAACTGTTTTTT.

The chain uses TRBV7-2 and TRBJ2-1; 8 nucleotides align to TRBD2. The V gene end was trimmed by 10 bases and the J gene end by 1 base; junction bases not matched to a gene: 6. CDR1 is SGHTA, CDR2 FQGNSA, per germline. This CDR3 is built from 14 residues. CDR3 sequence: CATRGGSSYNEQFF. CDR3 bases: TGTGCCACCCGGGGGGGCTCTTCCTACAATGAGCAGTTCTTC.

About this clone: One junction end disagrees with the germline gene, perhaps due to a read error. This chain joins TRBV5-1 and TRBJ2-2, with D perhaps TRBD2 (6 bases). The CDR3 totals 16 residues. CDR1 is SGHRS and CDR2 is YFSETQ in the germline V gene. The DNA of the CDR3 is TGCGCCAGCAGCCGATCCGGGACTTTCGAACACCGGGGAGCTGTTTTT. Amino acids: CASSRSGTFEHRGAVF.

This sequence joins TRBV4-1 and TRBJ2-3; possibly TRBD1 for D (5 bases). The CDR3 totals 17 residues. CDR1 MGHRA and CDR2 YSYEKL come from the germline V gene. V lost 5 bases to trimming and J lost 0 bases, with 18 bases between them. Here the CDR3 reads CASSEIGARASTDTQYF. For the CDR3, the DNA is TGCGCCAGCAGCGAGATAGGGGCCAGAGCTAGCACAGATACGCAGTATTTT.

V is TRBV27 and J is TRBJ2-5; D is undetermined. The germline CDR1 and CDR2 sequences are MNHEY and SMNVEV (reference sequence). The CDR3 contains 12 residues. The V end was cut by 5 bases, the J end by 5 bases, with 9 bases between. The DNA for the CDR3 is TGTGCCAGCAGTCCGTCCGGGGAGACCCAGTACTTC. This translates into CASSPSGETQYF.

This clone was observed a few times. J is TRBJ2-1 and V is TRBV2; 11 nucleotides agree with TRBD2. CDR1 is SNHLY and CDR2 is FYNNEI in the germline V gene. The CDR3 contains 11 residues. The CDR3 DNA reads TGTGCGGGACTAGCGGACAATGAGCAGTTCTTC. The encoded protein is CAGLADNEQFF.

CDR3 DNA sequence: TGCGCCAGCAGCCAAGACAGGGATTTTTCCTACGAGCAGTACTTC. Translation: CASSQDRDFSYEQYF. V usage is TRBV4-3 and J usage is TRBJ2-7; the D gene is possibly TRBD1 (5 bases). CDR3 size: 15 residues. Trimming pared 0 bases from V and 1 base from J, leaving 10 bases between. Germline V lookup: CDR1 LGHNA, CDR2 YSLEER.

The V call is TRBV19, the J call TRBJ2-6, with 9 bases that match TRBD1. The CDR3 spans 18 residues. V lost 3 bases, J lost 0 bases, and 6 bases stayed unmatched. Germline lookup yields CDR1 LNHDA and CDR2 SQIVND (reference sequence). DNA for the CDR3: TGTGCCAGTAGTATCCCGGACAGGGGAAGCTCTGGGGCCAACGTCCTGACTTTC. Amino acid sequence: CASSIPDRGSSGANVLTF.

The chain uses TRBV28 and TRBJ2-1; 9 positions agree with TRBD2. V lost 6 bases, J lost 9 bases, and 15 bases stayed unmatched. Germline V lookup: CDR1 MDHEN, CDR2 SYDVKM. CDR3 length: 16 residues. DNA of the CDR3: TGTGCCAGCAGCCCCTTAGCGGGAGACACTACAGCTGAGCAGTTCTTC. It yields the protein CASSPLAGDTTAEQFF.

V gene TRBV5-1 combines with J gene TRBJ2-2; TRBD2 aligns across 10 bases. CDR1 is SGHRS, CDR2 YFSETQ, per germline. V dropped 4 bases and J dropped 1; count of bases not matched to a gene: 4. The CDR3 spans 16 residues. CDR3 nucleotide sequence: TGCGCCAGCAGCCCTTTAGCGGGGGGGAACACCGGGGAGCTGTTTTTT. This translates into CASSPLAGGNTGELFF.

The chain recombines TRBV7-9 with TRBJ2-3; tentatively, D is TRBD1 (5 bases). CDR1 and CDR2 (germline): SEHNR, FQNEAQ (reference sequence). This CDR3 has 15 residues. The germline V and J ends were trimmed by 6 bases and 2 bases, with 15 bases remaining between them. The CDR3 DNA sequence: TGTGCCAGCAGGCCGACAGTTCTGCACACAGATACGCAGTATTTT. Amino acids: CASRPTVLHTDTQYF.

CDR3 sequence: CASSVAQGAGGELFF. DNA of the CDR3: TGTGCCAGCAGCGTAGCCCAGGGGGCCGGCGGGGAGCTGTTTTTT. The chain recombines TRBV9 with TRBJ2-2; TRBD1 matches 8 bases. The length of the CDR3 is 15 residues. CDR1 SGDLS and CDR2 YYNGEE come from the germline V gene. J was trimmed by 7 bases and V by 0 bases; bases with no gene match: 5.

The genes are TRBV6-5 and TRBJ2-5; 9 bases align to TRBD2. V shed 4 bases and J 5 bases; nucleotides not matched to a gene: 8. The CDR3 runs 15 residues. Per germline, CDR1 MNHEY and CDR2 SVGAGI. The CDR3 DNA is TGTGCCAGCAGTTCGAGCGGGGGGAGTGGGGAGACCCAGTACTTC. Protein: CASSSSGGSGETQYF.

This chain joins TRBV7-8 and TRBJ1-1, with 10 nucleotides matching TRBD1. V shed 3 bases and J 9 bases; nucleotides not matched to a gene: 7. This CDR3 region has 14 residues. CDR1 is SGHVS and CDR2 is FQNEAQ in the germline V gene. CDR3 sequence reads: CASSLARTGGKAFF. The CDR3 DNA sequence: TGTGCCAGCAGCTTGGCGAGGACAGGGGGGAAAGCTTTCTTT.

The chain has TRBV27 and TRBJ2-5; TRBD1 matches 7 bases. The CDR3 has 14 residues. Germline CDR1 is MNHEY and CDR2 is SMNVEV (reference sequence). The ends lost 3 bases at V and 4 bases at J; junction bases unmatched: 5. CDR3 in DNA: TGTGCCAGCAGTTTGAGCAGGGGGTCAGAGACCCAGTACTTC. Its protein is CASSLSRGSETQYF.

The rearrangement joins TRBV19 to TRBJ1-1; TRBD1 matches at 9 bases. Germline V gene sequence: CDR1 LNHDA, CDR2 SQIVND (reference sequence). Trimming cost V 6 bases and J 1 base; bases outside gene matches: 9. This CDR3 comprises 16 residues. The CDR3 sequence: CASSPRTGDGNTEAFF. The CDR3 nucleotides read TGTGCCAGTAGCCCTAGGACAGGGGATGGGAACACTGAAGCTTTCTTT.